This is a list of T cell receptor beta chains from one sample in a study of cytomegalovirus exposure and HLA in healthy donors. Some clones are missing from TCRdb's copy, which holds only in-frame ones; the method was immunoSEQ multiplex PCR. Of 150,000 to 200,000 clones in the sample, roughly 71% were seen once. Sequences were obtained from PBMCs. Receptors were obtained from a girl aged 5 to 17 in good health and CMV-seronegative. The CDR3 runs from the conserved cysteine through the conserved F or W. The order of the fields is D gene, J gene, V gene, clone size, CDR3 protein, CDR3 DNA. A D gene is named only where the DNA matches it firmly. A clone size is listed for some rows: how often the clone was seen (once, few, many), or a class if it is expanded.

>NA|TRBJ2-6|TRBV16|NA
CASSPRGGANVLTF
TGTGCCAGCAGCCCCCGGGGGGGGGCCAACGTCCTGACTTTC
>NA|TRBJ2-7|TRBV4-2|once
CASSQAGQSYEQYF
TGTGCCAGCAGCCAAGCAGGGCAATCCTACGAGCAGTACTTC
>TRBD1|TRBJ1-2|TRBV29-1|NA
CSIGDRAGGYTF
TGCAGCATCGGAGACAGGGCTGGAGGCTACACCTTC
>NA|TRBJ1-2|TRBV4-1|NA
CASSQETVYGYTF
TGCGCCAGCAGCCAAGAAACAGTCTATGGCTACACCTTC
>NA|TRBJ1-1|TRBV9|NA
CASSVGQGNTEAFF
TGTGCCAGCAGCGTAGGCCAGGGGAACACTGAAGCTTTCTTT
>TRBD2|TRBJ2-5|TRBV7-6|NA
CASSWTSGGETQYF
TGTGCCAGCAGCTGGACTAGCGGGGGGGAGACCCAGTACTTC
>NA|TRBJ1-1|TRBV6-5|few
CASTVDWNTEAFF
TGTGCCAGCACTGTGGACTGGAACACTGAAGCTTTCTTT
>NA|TRBJ1-1|TRBV16|NA
CASSQSPVEAFF
TGTGCCAGCAGCCAATCGCCGGTAGAAGCTTTCTTT
>NA|TRBJ2-3|TRBV29-1|NA
CSVEASTGPDTQYF
TGCAGCGTTGAAGCCTCGACAGGTCCAGATACGCAGTATTTT
>TRBD1|TRBJ2-2|TRBV27|NA
CASSPGQGLTGELFF
TGTGCCAGCAGCCCCGGACAGGGATTGACCGGGGAGCTGTTTTTT
>TRBD2|TRBJ2-1|TRBV5-4|once
CASSLGLAGRGEQFF
TGTGCCAGCAGCTTGGGACTAGCGGGGCGCGGAGAGCAGTTCTTC
>TRBD1|TRBJ2-7|TRBV9|NA
CASSPPGQGAEQYF
TGTGCCAGCAGCCCCCCGGGGCAGGGGGCCGAGCAGTACTTC
>TRBD1|TRBJ2-7|TRBV2|NA
CASGFTGTDYEQYF
TGTGCCAGCGGATTTACCGGGACAGACTACGAGCAGTACTTC
>NA|TRBJ1-5|TRBV2|NA
CASSPDGGGNQPQHF
TGTGCCAGCAGCCCCGACGGCGGGGGCAATCAGCCCCAGCATTTT
>TRBD2|TRBJ2-1|TRBV6-1|NA
CAAGAGGLWETQFF
TGTGCAGCAGGAGCGGGGGGGCTGTGGGAGACCCAGTTCTTC
>NA|TRBJ1-1|TRBV4-1|NA
CASSQSTEAFF
TGCGCCAGCAGCCAGAGCACGGAAGCTTTCTTT
>NA|TRBJ1-1|TRBV5-4|NA
CASSLDSMNTEAFF
TGTGCCAGCAGCTTGGACAGTATGAACACTGAAGCTTTCTTT
>TRBD2|TRBJ2-3|TRBV4-1|NA
CASSQVRGGPDTQYF
TGCGCCAGCAGCCAAGTTCGGGGGGGCCCAGATACGCAGTATTTT
>NA|TRBJ1-2|TRBV19|NA
CASSIASRQLHGYTF
TGTGCCAGTAGTATAGCTTCGCGGCAGCTCCATGGCTACACCTTC
>NA|TRBJ2-7|TRBV13|NA
CASSLRRLSEQYF
TGTGCCAGCAGCTTAAGGCGGCTATCCGAGCAGTACTTC
>TRBD1|TRBJ2-7|TRBV18|NA
CASSPPKGGPSSYEQYF
TGTGCCAGCTCACCACCTAAAGGGGGCCCAAGCTCCTACGAGCAGTACTTC
>NA|TRBJ2-1|TRBV14|once
CASSQDVGGSYNEQFF
TGTGCCAGCAGCCAAGATGTAGGGGGCTCCTACAATGAGCAGTTCTTC
>TRBD1|TRBJ1-2|TRBV6-1|NA
CASSEMGQVIVRYGYTF
TGTGCCAGCAGTGAGATGGGACAGGTGATAGTAAGATATGGCTACACCTTC
>NA|TRBJ1-6|TRBV11-2|NA
CASSLGGLGSYSPLHF
TGTGCCAGCAGCTTAGGAGGATTAGGTAGTTATTCACCCCTCCACTTT
>TRBD2|TRBJ2-3|TRBV6-4|NA
CASSEASGGPPDTQYF
TGTGCCAGCAGTGAAGCTAGCGGGGGGCCCCCAGATACGCAGTATTTT
>NA|TRBJ1-1|TRBV18|NA
CASAPLDIPRSGVF
TGTGCCAGCGCCCCGTTGGACATCCCGAGGTCAGGGGTCTTT
>NA|TRBJ1-4|TRBV11-2|NA
CASSLVGGPNEKLFF
TGTGCCAGCAGCTTAGTAGGAGGACCTAATGAAAAACTGTTTTTT
>TRBD2|TRBJ2-5|TRBV14|NA
CASSRVSLRLAETQYF
TGTGCCAGCAGCCGGGTGTCCCTGAGACTAGCGGAGACCCAGTACTTC
>NA|TRBJ2-7|TRBV5-1|once
CASSLTGQTSSYEQYF
TGCGCCAGCAGCTTGACAGGACAGACCTCCTCCTACGAGCAGTACTTC
>NA|TRBJ2-3|TRBV5-1|NA
CASSSGTDTQYF
TGCGCCAGCAGCTCGGGCACAGATACGCAGTATTTT
>TRBD1|TRBJ1-2|TRBV7-3|NA
CASSFLGQGTGGYTF
TGTGCCAGCAGCTTCCTAGGACAGGGCACCGGCGGCTACACCTTC
>NA|TRBJ2-1|TRBV7-9|NA
CASFGTQNEQFF
TGTGCCAGCTTCGGGACTCAAAATGAGCAGTTCTTC
>NA|TRBJ2-7|TRBV5-4|once
CASSWGRGLSYEQYF
TGTGCCAGCTCCTGGGGGCGGGGACTATCCTACGAGCAGTACTTC
>NA|TRBJ1-2|TRBV25-1|NA
CASSGGGFRGYTF
TGTGCCAGCAGTGGCGGGGGTTTCCGTGGCTACACCTTC